These 2 T cell receptor beta chains were all obtained from the same sample, sequenced in a study of blood T cells in healthy people across ages. A second 7 to 11 cycle PCR used barcoded and J-beta primers. TCRdb used MiXCR to reprocess the 5' RACE reads, holding one entry per CDR3 protein. The sample lists 980,000 or so distinct CDR3 sequences, 48% occurring once. The specimen sequenced was blood. The receptor source for this set is a man aged 25 to 40 in good health.

V and J are TRBV30 and TRBJ2-7; possibly TRBD2 for D (6 bases). The CDR3 extends over 13 amino acids. V shed 5 bases and J shed 6 bases, with 17 bases lying between them. Germline V gene lookup returns CDR1 GTSNPN and CDR2 SVGIG (reference sequence). Written as DNA, the CDR3 is TGTGCCTGGGGACTATCCCTTCCCGGCGAGCAGTACTTC. It is translated as CAWGLSLPGEQYF.

The chain links TRBV3-1 to TRBJ2-5, with D maybe TRBD1 (6 bases). Germline CDR1 reads LGHDT; CDR2 reads YNNKEL (reference sequence). The CDR3 is 14 residues long. V was pared by 4 bases and J by 2 bases, with 11 bases between. This CDR3 reads CASSRRTVQETQYF. The CDR3 region has the DNA TGTGCCAGCAGCCGCCGGACAGTTCAAGAGACCCAGTACTTC.